This entry describes one TCR beta chain. Its antigen is as yet unknown. Unique molecular identifiers were used to barcode this TCRbeta library. Via MiXCR, TCRdb re-called the PCR reads, giving one row per CDR3 protein. The sample shows fewer than 550,000 distinct CDR3 sequences, more than 9.5% of them seen only once. Germline V CDR1 and CDR2: LGHNT, FRNRAP. The length of the CDR3 is 17 residues. The V gene end was trimmed by 2 bases and the J gene end by 3 bases; junction bases not matched to a gene: 10. This sample was taken from a study of T-cell reconstitution after alpha-beta-depleted transplantation in children. Findings and limits, study-wide: The authors attributed T-cell counts and diversity one year after transplant mostly to newly produced T cells. It was reported that alpha-beta T cells came from several hundred expanded graft clones (about two months after transplant).

The chain links TRBV12-5 to TRBJ1-3; 7 nucleotides agree with TRBD1. The receptor comes from a female patient aged 2-15 years who had a stem cell transplant for aplastic anemia, so the T cells may come from the graft donor. The sample consisted of PBMCs, mostly from graft donor cells, taken 180 days after TCRalphabeta/CD19-depleted stem cell transplant. In DNA, the CDR3 is TGTGCTAGTGGTTTGCCCTCGACAGGGCCGAATGGAAACACCATATATTTT. Its protein is CASGLPSTGPNGNTIYF.